This TCR beta chain appears in the sequencing data of a study of blood T cell repertoires in COVID-19. There are a few counts of this clone. CDR3 length: 15 residues. Trimming cost V 0 bases and J 6 bases; bases outside gene matches: 5. The germline gives CDR1 MGHRA, CDR2 YSYEKL. Using immunoSEQ multiplex PCR, the repertoire was profiled, and TCRdb retains in-frame clones only, with some absent. Altogether tens of thousands of clones are present, about 80% being singletons, with the ten largest covering approximately 12%. The chain has TRBV4-1 and TRBJ1-5, with 7 bases that match TRBD1. The TCR sequence derives from a human donor in a cohort sampled during active COVID-19. Material for sequencing was peripheral blood. The CDR3 nucleotides read TGCGCCAGCAGCCAAGAATGGGACAGATTTCAGCCCCAGCATTTT. Amino acids: CASSQEWDRFQPQHF.